Each of the 30 T cell receptor beta chains below was sequenced from the same sample in a study of blood T cell repertoires in COVID-19. Sequenced by immunoSEQ multiplex PCR; TCRdb stores in-frame clones only, minus some. The table includes around 15,000 clones, around 89% detected once. The sample taken for sequencing was peripheral blood. Source of these receptors: an elderly man with acute or convalescent COVID-19.

The chain is built from TRBV5-4 and TRBJ2-2; maybe TRBD1 (6 bases). V lost 0 bases and J lost 1, with 10 bases in between. Germline V CDR1 and CDR2: SGHNT, YYREEE (reference sequence). This CDR3 region has 16 residues. The CDR3 sequence is CASSLERTVNTGELFF. DNA for the CDR3: TGTGCCAGCAGCTTGGAACGGACAGTGAACACCGGGGAGCTGTTTTTT.

J is TRBJ1-1 and V is TRBV19, with a tentative D call TRBD1 (6 bases). Trimming cost V 4 bases and J 0 bases, with 12 bases left between them. Germline CDR1 is LNHDA and CDR2 is SQIVND (reference sequence). The CDR3 covers 15 residues. In DNA, the CDR3 is TGTGCCAGTAGTAACCGGGACATAGTGAACACTGAAGCTTTCTTT. It specifies CASSNRDIVNTEAFF.

V usage is TRBV5-8 and J usage is TRBJ1-4; maybe TRBD1 (6 bases). V gave up 3 bases and J gave up 10 bases, with 19 bases separating them. This CDR3 has 15 amino acids. Germline CDR1 is SGHTS and CDR2 is YDEGEE. The CDR3 region has the DNA TGTGCCAGCAGCTGGATAGTGCAGGGGATAGGAAAACTGTTTTTT. It specifies CASSWIVQGIGKLFF.

V is TRBV2 and J is TRBJ2-5; TRBD2 might be the D (6 bases). CDR1 and CDR2 from the germline V gene are SNHLY and FYNNEI. V was pared by 8 bases and J by 4 bases, with 8 bases between. The CDR3 runs 11 residues. CDR3 region: CASQGGETQYF. The CDR3, as DNA: TGTGCCAGCCAGGGAGGAGAGACCCAGTACTTC.

V is TRBV6-5 and J is TRBJ2-7; 10 positions agree with TRBD2. CDR1 and CDR2 (germline): MNHEY, SVGAGI. J was trimmed by 4 bases and V by 3 bases; bases with no gene match: 6. The CDR3 has 15 residues. CDR3 loop: CASSYSSGRVYEQYF. The CDR3 DNA follows: TGTGCCAGCAGTTATTCTAGCGGGAGAGTATACGAGCAGTACTTC.

This clone was counted once. The V and J genes are TRBV7-5 and TRBJ2-7; the listed D gene, TRBD2, was not tested against the DNA. TRBV7-5 is deemed a pseudogene. The CDR3 length is 11 residues. The chain's CDR3 is CVRSLFGGQYF. In DNA, the CDR3 is TGTGTCAGAAGCCTTTTCGGCGGGCAGTACTTC.

This clone has just one count. V and J are TRBV7-6 and TRBJ2-7; D remains ambiguous. From germline, CDR1 is SGHVS and CDR2 FNYEAQ. There are 15 residues in the CDR3. Trimming stripped 5 bases from V and 3 bases from J, with 17 bases between. The CDR3 reads CASSRSPGQSYEQYF. DNA of the CDR3: TGTGCCAGCAGCAGAAGTCCAGGCCAGAGCTACGAGCAGTACTTC.

The chain employs TRBV4-1 and TRBJ2-7; 11 bases are shared with TRBD2. The junction had 6 bases not matched to a gene; V was cut back by 4 bases and J by 1 base. This CDR3 is 16 amino acids long. Germline V CDR1 and CDR2: MGHRA, YSYEKL. CDR3 nucleotide sequence: TGCGCCAGCAGCCTCACTAGCGGGGGAGTTTCCTACGAGCAGTACTTC. Translated, it gives CASSLTSGGVSYEQYF.

V and J are TRBV3-1 (or the pseudogene TRBV3-2) and TRBJ2-5; TRBD2 aligns across 9 bases. CDR1 LGHDT and CDR2 YNNKEL come from the germline V gene (reference sequence). V lost 0 bases and J lost 4; bases outside the gene matches: 9. CDR3 length: 17 residues. CDR3 nucleotide sequence: TGTGCCAGCAGCCAAGATGAGGCGGGGGGGCGCCGAGAGACCCAGTACTTC. It yields the protein CASSQDEAGGRRETQYF.

The chain employs TRBV6-1 and TRBJ2-1; D is unresolved. In germline, CDR1 is MNHNS, CDR2 SASEGT. Deletions cut 2 bases from V and 9 bases from J, with 14 bases between. The CDR3 length is 14 residues. CDR3 sequence: CASSEPPTYGEQFF. The CDR3 region has the DNA TGTGCCAGCAGTGAACCACCTACTTATGGTGAGCAGTTCTTC.

As for this clone: Germline is not matched at one junction end, which may reflect a read error. The chain is built from TRBV3-1 (or the pseudogene TRBV3-2) and TRBJ2-2; 7 positions agree with TRBD1. The CDR3 sequence is 18 residues long. Germline V gives CDR1 LGHDT, CDR2 YNNKEL (reference sequence). Here the CDR3 reads CASSHEGLGQTNTGELFF. DNA of the CDR3: TGTGCCAGCAGCCACGAGGGGCTGGGACAGACGAACACCGGGGAGCTATTTTTT.

This chain uses TRBV19 with TRBJ1-3; D might be TRBD1 (6 bases). Looked up from germline, CDR1 is LNHDA and CDR2 is SQIVND (reference sequence). The V gene lost 9 bases and the J gene lost 0 bases, with 15 bases spanning the gap. There are 15 residues in the CDR3. The CDR3 DNA reads as TGTGCCAGCAGGGGTCCAACAGCCTCTGGAAACACCATATATTTT. Its translation is CASRGPTASGNTIYF.

The rearrangement links TRBV2 to TRBJ1-4; TRBD1 matches at 10 bases. Germline V CDR1 and CDR2: SNHLY, FYNNEI. CDR3 size: 14 residues. The V segment lost 6 bases and the J segment 8 bases; nucleotides outside the gene matches: 6. CDR3 nucleotide sequence: TGTGCCAGCAGGAGGGGGACAGGGGAGGAAAAACTGTTTTTT. Translated, it gives CASRRGTGEEKLFF.

The rearrangement joins TRBV7-2 to TRBJ2-1; 11 positions agree with TRBD2. Germline assignment: CDR1 SGHTA and CDR2 FQGNSA. The CDR3 consists of 15 residues. Trimming at V came to 5 bases and at J to 12 bases, leaving 12 bases not matched to a gene. This CDR3 reads CASSPGTSGGVGQFF. The CDR3 coding sequence is TGTGCCAGCAGCCCCGGGACTAGCGGCGGGGTGGGGCAGTTCTTC.

The V call is TRBV30, the J call TRBJ1-1, with TRBD1 matching over 7 bases. The CDR3 spans 14 residues. The ends lost 2 bases at V and 4 bases at J; junction bases unmatched: 7. Germline loops: CDR1 GTSNPN, CDR2 SVGIG (reference sequence). CDR3 bases: TGTGCCTGGAGTCAGACAGGGCTGGGCACTGAAGCTTTCTTT. It codes for CAWSQTGLGTEAFF.

This clone was recorded once. The gene calls are TRBV30 and TRBJ1-6; 7 nucleotides match TRBD1. Germline assignment: CDR1 GTSNPN and CDR2 SVGIG (reference sequence). With 3 bases clipped from V and 2 bases from J, the junction kept 7 bases outside the gene matches. The CDR3 consists of 16 residues. This CDR3 is CAWSRRQGPYNSPLHF. CDR3 sequence (DNA): TGTGCCTGGAGCCGCCGACAGGGACCCTATAATTCACCCCTCCACTTT.

Here the CDR3 DNA reads TGTGCCAGCAGTCCTTCCGGACTAGCGGGGGCCGGGGAGCTGTTTTTT. This encodes CASSPSGLAGAGELFF. The chain combines TRBV27 with TRBJ2-2; TRBD2 matches 13 bases. The CDR3 is 16 amino acids. Germline CDR1 reads MNHEY; CDR2 reads SMNVEV (reference sequence). V lost 5 bases to trimming and J lost 6 bases; unmatched junction nucleotides: 6.

The chain joins TRBV9 to TRBJ1-4; 7 bases match TRBD1. J was trimmed by 2 bases and V by 2 bases; bases with no gene match: 3. Germline V lookup: CDR1 SGDLS, CDR2 YYNGEE. The CDR3 length is 15 residues. The CDR3 DNA is TGTGCCAGCAGCGTTAAGGGGGCTACTAATGAAAAACTGTTTTTT. This translates into CASSVKGATNEKLFF.

The genes are TRBV7-9 and TRBJ2-5, with 9 bases aligning to TRBD1. The germline gives CDR1 SEHNR, CDR2 FQNEAQ (reference sequence). The V segment lost 1 base and the J segment 5 bases; nucleotides outside the gene matches: 11. The CDR3 has 17 amino acids. CDR3 protein: CASSLGRTGDVGETQYF. For the CDR3, the DNA is TGTGCCAGCAGCTTAGGAAGGACAGGGGATGTGGGGGAGACCCAGTACTTC.

V is TRBV7-8 and J is TRBJ1-5; D is unresolved. V lost 5 bases and J 1 base, leaving 9 bases between the germline ends. Germline V CDR1 and CDR2: SGHVS, FQNEAQ. The CDR3 extends over 14 amino acids. As DNA, the CDR3 is TGTGCCAGCAGCCCGGGCGGGAGCAATCAGCCCCAGCATTTT. It translates to CASSPGGSNQPQHF.

The chain employs TRBV10-3 and TRBJ1-1; D call uncertain. Per the germline V gene, CDR1 is ENHRY and CDR2 is SYGVKD. This CDR3 region has 13 residues. V lost 6 bases and J 6 bases, leaving 14 bases between the germline ends. The CDR3 DNA reads TGTGCCATCAGGGAGGGCCCGTCCCCTGAAGCTTTCTTT. Amino acid sequence: CAIREGPSPEAFF.

The V and J genes are TRBV6-5 and TRBJ2-5; 7 nucleotides agree with TRBD2. Trimming took 7 bases from V and 2 from J; bases not matched to a gene: 10. Germline CDR1 and CDR2: MNHEY and SVGAGI. The CDR3 length is 15 residues. The CDR3 protein is CASNRGGSGQETQYF. The CDR3 bases are TGTGCCAGCAATCGAGGCGGGAGTGGTCAAGAGACCCAGTACTTC.

The rearrangement joins TRBV5-4 to TRBJ2-7, with D tentatively TRBD1 (6 bases). Trimming removed 4 bases from V and 3 bases from J, with 11 bases in between. There are 13 residues in the CDR3. Germline-derived CDR1 and CDR2 are SGHNT and YYREEE (reference sequence). The CDR3 protein is CASSTGQSYEQYF. In DNA, the CDR3 is TGTGCCAGCAGCACCGGACAGAGCTACGAGCAGTACTTC. Filled out from reference TRBV5-4 and TRBJ2-7, the complete variable domain reads ETGVTQSPTHLIKTRGQQVTLRCSSQSGHNTVSWYQQALGQGPQFIFQYYREEENGRGNFPPRFSGLQFPNYSSELNVNALELDDSALYLCASSTGQSYEQYFGPGTRLTVT.

The J gene is TRBJ2-1, the V gene TRBV27, with 8 bases that match TRBD2. The V gene's germline CDR1 is MNHEY and CDR2 SMNVEV (reference sequence). V was clipped by 8 bases and J by 2 bases; unmatched bases: 8. The CDR3 consists of 15 residues. CDR3 DNA: TGTGCCAGCGAACCGGGAGGGGGGGCCTACAATGAGCAGTTCTTC. This gives the protein CASEPGGGAYNEQFF.

V gene TRBV7-2 combines with J gene TRBJ2-2, with D uncertain. This CDR3 region has 16 residues. CDR1 is SGHTA and CDR2 is FQGNSA in the germline V gene. With 1 base removed from V and 0 bases from J, the gap between germline ends came to 9 bases. The CDR3 loop is CASSLERGANTGELFF. The CDR3 DNA is TGTGCCAGCAGCTTAGAGCGCGGCGCGAACACCGGGGAGCTGTTTTTT.

The CDR3 nucleotides are TGTGCCACAGGAGCGGGACCCGACCAAGAGACCCAGTACTTC. Protein sequence: CATGAGPDQETQYF. The chain is built from TRBV6-5 and TRBJ2-5; 7 nucleotides agree with TRBD2. This CDR3 is 14 amino acids long. With 10 bases clipped from V and 0 bases from J, the junction kept 8 bases outside the gene matches. The germline CDR1 and CDR2 sequences are MNHEY and SVGAGI.

The chain carries TRBV9 and TRBJ1-6; TRBD1 might be the D (5 bases). CDR1 and CDR2 (germline): SGDLS, YYNGEE. The V end lost 0 bases, the J end lost 7 bases, and 11 bases lay between the germline ends. CDR3 length: 15 amino acids. This CDR3 reads CASSVGRTTNSPLHF. The CDR3 nucleotides are TGTGCCAGCAGCGTAGGGCGGACAACCAATTCACCCCTCCACTTT.

The CDR3 reads CASSVGQGISYEQYF. In DNA, the CDR3 is TGTGCCAGCAGCGTTGGACAGGGCATCTCCTACGAGCAGTACTTC. J is TRBJ2-7 and V is TRBV9; 8 bases align to TRBD1. This CDR3 spans 15 amino acids. Per the germline V gene, CDR1 is SGDLS and CDR2 is YYNGEE. Trimming took 2 bases from V and 0 from J; bases not matched to a gene: 4.

This clone has just one count. The gene calls are TRBV4-1 and TRBJ1-1, with D possibly matching TRBD1 (5 bases). Trimming removed 0 bases at V and 5 bases at J, with 16 bases between. Germline V CDR1 and CDR2: MGHRA, YSYEKL. The CDR3 length is 16 residues. This chain's CDR3 is CASSQDRRRGGTEAFF. The CDR3 DNA follows: TGCGCCAGCAGCCAAGATAGACGGAGGGGAGGGACTGAAGCTTTCTTT.

The J gene is TRBJ2-7, the V gene TRBV19; D is possibly TRBD1 (6 bases). Trimming left V 9 bases short and J 0 bases short, with 12 bases between. Per the germline V gene, CDR1 is LNHDA and CDR2 is SQIVND (reference sequence). This CDR3 comprises 13 residues. The CDR3 sequence: CASGQSNSYEQYF. The DNA for the CDR3 is TGTGCCAGCGGACAGTCCAACTCCTACGAGCAGTACTTC.